Listed here are 2 T cell receptor beta chains from one sample, sequenced in a study of cytomegalovirus exposure and HLA in healthy donors. Primers: 60 Vbeta forward and 13 Jbeta reverse. The data were produced by immunoSEQ multiplex PCR, yet TCRdb's version contains in-frame clones alone and is incomplete. The table shows around 120,000 clones, with under 85% occurring only once. The sample consisted of PBMCs. These receptors were obtained from a boy aged 5-17 years in good health and CMV-seronegative.

DNA of the CDR3: TGTGCCAGCAGGACAGGGGGTTTAAGTCAGCCCCAGCATTTT. It codes for CASRTGGLSQPQHF. This chain connects TRBV27 to TRBJ1-5; 9 bases are a match to TRBD1. This CDR3 region has 14 residues. Germline V gives CDR1 MNHEY, CDR2 SMNVEV (reference sequence). Trimming removed 6 bases from V and 6 bases from J; junction bases left unmatched: 6.

V and J are TRBV2 and TRBJ2-5; 13 nucleotides match TRBD2. After removal of 8 bases from V and 4 bases from J, the junction contained 10 bases not matched to a gene. The CDR3 has 16 amino acids. Germline V gene lookup returns CDR1 SNHLY and CDR2 FYNNEI. The CDR3 region is CASFGLAGVVTETQYF. Written as DNA, the CDR3 is TGTGCCAGCTTCGGACTAGCGGGAGTTGTTACAGAGACCCAGTACTTC.